A single sample gave rise to the 10 T cell receptor beta chains below, sequenced in a study of blood T cell repertoires in COVID-19. Here immunoSEQ multiplex PCR was the method, and the copy in TCRdb shows in-frame clones only, minus some. The sample shows approximately 99,000 clones, around 84% of them seen only once. The sequenced sample was peripheral blood. The receptors here all came from a woman aged 60-70 years in a cohort sampled during active or convalescent COVID-19.

V gene TRBV5-1 combines with J gene TRBJ2-5, with 7 bases that match TRBD1. The CDR3 runs to 15 residues. The V gene end was trimmed by 4 bases and the J gene end by 2 bases; junction bases not matched to a gene: 8. From germline, CDR1 is SGHRS and CDR2 YFSETQ. The CDR3 sequence: CASSTAGQAQETQYF. The CDR3 coding sequence is TGCGCCAGCAGCACCGCCGGACAGGCGCAAGAGACCCAGTACTTC.

The chain is built from TRBV5-1 and TRBJ1-5, with TRBD1 matching over 7 bases. The V and J ends lost 0 bases and 5 bases, in that order; junction bases with no gene match: 2. The CDR3 consists of 14 residues. Germline V CDR1 and CDR2: SGHRS, YFSETQ. The CDR3 DNA is TGCGCCAGCAGCTTGGAGGGGGCGGATCAGCCCCAGCATTTT. It is translated as CASSLEGADQPQHF.

The chain employs TRBV3-1 (or the pseudogene TRBV3-2) and TRBJ1-3; D not resolved. The CDR3 length is 15 residues. Germline V gene sequence: CDR1 LGHDT, CDR2 YNNKEL (reference sequence). Trimming left V 5 bases short and J 2 bases short, with 13 bases between. The CDR3 spells CASSVSLLTGNTIYF. The CDR3 DNA follows: TGTGCCAGCAGCGTCTCGCTCCTAACTGGAAACACCATATATTTT.

The chain links TRBV10-2 to TRBJ2-3; maybe TRBD2 (6 bases). V gave up 2 bases and J gave up 5 bases, with 8 bases separating them. The CDR3 contains 13 residues. Germline-derived CDR1 and CDR2 are WSHSY and SAAADI. CDR3 bases: TGCGCCAGCAGTGAGGGGGGGAGAGATACGCAGTATTTT. It translates to CASSEGGRDTQYF.

This clone was picked up a small number of times. The gene calls are TRBV5-4 and TRBJ1-2; D is possibly TRBD1 (5 bases). Germline lookup yields CDR1 SGHNT and CDR2 YYREEE (reference sequence). The CDR3 has 14 amino acids. V was trimmed by 4 bases and J by 2 bases, leaving 12 bases between them. CDR3 sequence (DNA): TGTGCCAGCAGCCGCCGCCAGGGAAACTATGGCTACACCTTC. Protein sequence: CASSRRQGNYGYTF.

The sample holds one count of this clone. This chain uses TRBV11-2 with TRBJ1-6; D uncertain. Germline CDR1 is SGHAT and CDR2 is FQNNGV. The CDR3 is 14 residues long. Trimming removed 1 base from V and 10 bases from J, with 11 bases in between. In nucleotides, the CDR3 is TGTGCCAGCAGCTTAGTCGAGGGAAGGTCACCCCTCCACTTT. Encoded protein: CASSLVEGRSPLHF.

The chain employs TRBV29-1 and TRBJ1-6; the match to TRBD1 covers 7 bases. The CDR3 runs 15 residues. With 0 bases clipped from V and 7 bases from J, the junction kept 6 bases outside the gene matches. The germline V gene has CDR1 SQVTM and CDR2 ANQGSEA. The CDR3 nucleotides are TGCAGCGTTGAAGATTGCGACAGGGCCAATTCACCCCTCCACTTT. As protein: CSVEDCDRANSPLHF.

This chain connects TRBV27 to TRBJ1-5; D gene ambiguous. CDR1 and CDR2 from the germline V gene are MNHEY and SMNVEV (reference sequence). V lost 5 bases, J lost 0 bases, and 8 bases lay in between. CDR3 length: 14 residues. The CDR3 coding sequence is TGTGCCAGCAGTGACGGGTATAGCAATCAGCCCCAGCATTTT. Translated, it gives CASSDGYSNQPQHF.

As regards this clone: Different DNA sequences within this sample yield the same CDR3. This chain joins TRBV3-1 (or the pseudogene TRBV3-2) and TRBJ1-5; TRBD1 matches 7 bases. Germline trimming cut 1 base from V and 6 bases from J; bases unmatched to any gene: 3. The CDR3 runs to 14 residues. Germline V gives CDR1 LGHDT, CDR2 YNNKEL (reference sequence). The chain's CDR3 is CASSQAGGGQPQHF. In DNA form, the CDR3 reads TGTGCCAGCAGCCAAGCAGGGGGTGGTCAGCCCCAGCATTTT.

V gene TRBV20-1 combines with J gene TRBJ2-3; D gene uncertain. The germline CDR1 and CDR2 sequences are DFQATT and SNEGSKA (reference sequence). Trimming shortened V by 6 bases and J by 1 base, and 5 bases separated the two germline ends. The CDR3 spans 11 residues. For the CDR3, the DNA is TGCAGTGCGCCGGGCACAGATACGCAGTATTTT. Amino acids: CSAPGTDTQYF.